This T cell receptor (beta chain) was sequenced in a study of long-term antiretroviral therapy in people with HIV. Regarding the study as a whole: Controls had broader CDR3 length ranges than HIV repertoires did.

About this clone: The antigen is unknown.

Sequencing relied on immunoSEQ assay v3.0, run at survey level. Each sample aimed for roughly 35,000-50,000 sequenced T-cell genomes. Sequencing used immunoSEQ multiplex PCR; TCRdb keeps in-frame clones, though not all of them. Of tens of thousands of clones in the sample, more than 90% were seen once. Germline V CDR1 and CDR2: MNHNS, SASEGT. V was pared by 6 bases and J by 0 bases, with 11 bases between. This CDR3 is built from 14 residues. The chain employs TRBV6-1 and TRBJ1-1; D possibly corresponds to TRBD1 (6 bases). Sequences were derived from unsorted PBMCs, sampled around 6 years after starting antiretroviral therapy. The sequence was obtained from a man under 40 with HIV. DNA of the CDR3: TGTGCCAGCAGCGAGGACAGATTGAACACTGAAGCTTTCTTT. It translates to CASSEDRLNTEAFF.